These 19 T cell receptor beta chains originate from one sample sequenced in a study of blood T cell repertoires in COVID-19. Generated by immunoSEQ multiplex PCR, the TCRdb table keeps only in-frame clones and is missing some. The sample carries about 190,000 clones, approximately 79% recorded once. Sequenced input: peripheral blood. These receptors all come from a man aged 50 or older who had recovered from COVID-19.

This clone showed up just a few times. The rearrangement joins TRBV6-5 to TRBJ2-1; D perhaps matches TRBD2 (5 bases). V was pared by 10 bases and J by 5 bases, with 18 bases between. The germline gives CDR1 MNHEY, CDR2 SVGAGI. This CDR3 has 14 residues. DNA of the CDR3: TGTGCCACTATTCAACCTCCGGGAAACAATGAGCAGTTCTTC. It is translated as CATIQPPGNNEQFF.

The V call is TRBV5-1, the J call TRBJ1-1; TRBD1 might be the D (6 bases). Deletions cut 1 base from V and 1 base from J, with 11 bases between. This CDR3 is built from 15 residues. Germline V gene sequence: CDR1 SGHRS, CDR2 YFSETQ. For the CDR3, the DNA is TGCGCCAGCAGCTTGTTACAGGGTGGGAACACTGAAGCTTTCTTT. As protein: CASSLLQGGNTEAFF. Supplemented by reference TRBV5-1 and TRBJ1-1, the full variable domain reads KAGVTQTPRYLIKTRGQQVTLSCSPISGHRSVSWYQQTPGQGLQFLFEYFSETQRNKGNFPGRFSGRQFSNSRSEMNVSTLELGDSALYLCASSLLQGGNTEAFFGQGTRLTVV.

The chain joins TRBV20-1 to TRBJ2-1, with 8 bases matching TRBD2. Germline V gene data show CDR1 as DFQATT and CDR2 as SNEGSKA (reference sequence). Trimming took 3 bases from V and 14 from J; bases not matched to a gene: 12. CDR3 length: 13 residues. The CDR3 region is CSASRTRLALKFF. The CDR3 coding sequence is TGCAGTGCTAGTAGAACCCGACTAGCGTTGAAGTTCTTC.

The chain carries TRBV6-1 and TRBJ2-5; D remains ambiguous. CDR3 size: 11 residues. Trimming stripped 0 bases from V and 7 bases from J, with 3 bases between. Looked up from germline, CDR1 is MNHNS and CDR2 is SASEGT. CDR3 protein: CASSEARTQYF. CDR3 sequence (DNA): TGTGCCAGCAGTGAAGCGAGGACCCAGTACTTC.

This clone was detected a few times. J is TRBJ2-2 and V is TRBV7-5; TRBD2 is taken as the D call from the table, unchecked against the DNA. TRBV7-5 is recorded as a pseudogene. CDR3 length equals 17 residues. CDR3 DNA sequence: TGTGCCAGAAGCCTATACCGCCAGCGGGCTTTCACCGGGGAGCTGTTTTTT. Translation: CARSLYRQRAFTGELFF.

The rearrangement links TRBV5-1 to TRBJ1-6; 9 nucleotides line up with TRBD1. Unmatched junction bases numbered 10, after V lost 7 bases and J lost 8 bases. The germline V gene has CDR1 SGHRS and CDR2 YFSETQ. The CDR3 loop spans 15 amino acids. CDR3 protein: CASGVGTGFDSPLHF. CDR3 DNA sequence: TGCGCCAGCGGAGTCGGGACAGGGTTTGATTCACCCCTCCACTTT.

The chain has TRBV19 and TRBJ2-7; 7 bases line up with TRBD2. Per germline, CDR1 LNHDA and CDR2 SQIVND (reference sequence). The CDR3 sequence is 13 residues long. J was trimmed by 6 bases and V by 5 bases; bases with no gene match: 7. CDR3 sequence: CASSWGGGSEQYF. In DNA, the CDR3 is TGTGCCAGTAGTTGGGGGGGAGGCTCCGAGCAGTACTTC.

CDR3 coding DNA: TGTGCCAGCAGTACCGATCCACGGACAGTGAAAAATGAAGACACTGAAGCTTTCTTT. This sequence encodes CASSTDPRTVKNEDTEAFF. The V and J genes are TRBV6-2 or TRBV6-3 and TRBJ1-1, with D possibly TRBD1 on 6 matching bases. The CDR3 is 19 residues long. V lost 5 bases and J lost 3, with 28 bases in between. Germline values: CDR1 MNHEY, CDR2 SVGEGT.

The V call is TRBV20-1, the J call TRBJ2-3; D is undetermined. Trimming pared 3 bases from V and 0 bases from J, leaving 10 bases between. This CDR3 is built from 14 residues. CDR1 is DFQATT, CDR2 SNEGSKA, per germline (reference sequence). CDR3 DNA: TGCAGTGCTAGTGCCGGCGGAAGCACAGATACGCAGTATTTT. It translates to CSASAGGSTDTQYF.

The chain uses TRBV7-8 and TRBJ2-1, with 7 bases matching TRBD1. After removal of 2 bases from V and 3 bases from J, the junction contained 7 bases not matched to a gene. Germline V gene lookup returns CDR1 SGHVS and CDR2 FQNEAQ. The CDR3 consists of 16 residues. DNA for the CDR3: TGTGCCAGCAGCTTATTCCAGGGGGTATTCTACAATGAGCAGTTCTTC. Amino acids: CASSLFQGVFYNEQFF.

This chain links TRBV15 with TRBJ1-4; weak D call: TRBD1 (5 bases). The CDR3 has 15 residues. Germline V gene lookup returns CDR1 LNHNV and CDR2 YYDKDF (reference sequence). V was cut by 0 bases and J by 6 bases, with 11 bases left in between. The DNA for the CDR3 is TGTGCCACCAGCAGAGATGCGGGGGGAGATGAAAAACTGTTTTTT. Amino acid sequence: CATSRDAGGDEKLFF.

This chain links TRBV4-2 with TRBJ2-5, with TRBD1 as a possible D gene (6 bases). Per the germline V gene, CDR1 is LGHNA and CDR2 is YNFKEQ. The CDR3 contains 18 residues. With 2 bases removed from V and 0 bases from J, the gap between germline ends came to 19 bases. The CDR3 sequence is CASSQHLRGKGDQETQYF. Here the CDR3 DNA reads TGTGCCAGCAGCCAACACCTAAGGGGGAAAGGCGACCAAGAGACCCAGTACTTC.

This clone was counted only a few times. This rearrangement joins TRBV29-1 to TRBJ1-4; the D gene is possibly TRBD1 (5 bases). In germline, CDR1 is SQVTM, CDR2 ANQGSEA. This CDR3 contains 13 residues. The ends were cut back, 7 bases at V and 11 bases at J, with 20 bases in the middle. The chain's CDR3 is CSAAPGRADKLFF. In DNA form, the CDR3 reads TGCAGCGCCGCGCCCGGCAGGGCGGATAAACTGTTTTTT. The full variable domain, rest sourced from reference TRBV29-1 and TRBJ1-4, is SAVISQKPSRDICQRGTSLTIQCQVDSQVTMMFWYRQQPGQSLTLIATANQGSEATYESGFVIDKFPISRPNLTFSTLTVSNMSPEDSSIYLCSAAPGRADKLFFGSGTQLSVL.

The genes are TRBV7-9 and TRBJ2-2, with TRBD1 matching over 10 bases. Trimming at V came to 0 bases and at J to 5 bases, leaving 6 bases not matched to a gene. Germline V gene data show CDR1 as SEHNR and CDR2 as FQNEAQ (reference sequence). The CDR3 sequence is 17 residues long. The CDR3 sequence is CASSLAFGTGVTGELFF. The CDR3 region has the DNA TGTGCCAGCAGCTTAGCTTTTGGGACAGGGGTGACCGGGGAGCTGTTTTTT.

This clone was counted a single time. CDR3 region: CASSKGPGQGKNIQYF. CDR3 nucleotide sequence: TGTGCCAGTAGTAAGGGTCCCGGACAGGGCAAAAACATTCAGTACTTC. The chain couples TRBV19 to TRBJ2-4; 8 bases match TRBD1. Looked up from germline, CDR1 is LNHDA and CDR2 is SQIVND (reference sequence). Trimming took 4 bases from V and 3 from J; bases not matched to a gene: 8. The CDR3 totals 16 residues. The variable domain in full, with the rest retrieved from reference TRBV19 and TRBJ2-4, is DGGITQSPKYLFRKEGQNVTLSCEQNLNHDAMYWYRQDPGQGLRLIYYSQIVNDFQKGDIAEGYSVSREKKESFPLTVTSAQKNPTAFYLCASSKGPGQGKNIQYFGAGTRLSVL.

This chain uses TRBV9 with TRBJ2-2; TRBD2 aligns across 8 bases. The germline CDR1 and CDR2 sequences are SGDLS and YYNGEE. The V gene end was trimmed by 1 base and the J gene end by 7 bases; junction bases not matched to a gene: 3. The CDR3 has 14 amino acids. The CDR3 is CASSVKTSGGELFF. DNA for the CDR3: TGTGCCAGCAGCGTAAAAACTAGCGGCGGGGAGCTGTTTTTT.

In this sample, this clone turned up once. The CDR3 nucleotides are TGTGCCAGCGAAGCTACGGTGCTCAATCAGCCCCAGCATTTT. Protein: CASEATVLNQPQHF. The rearrangement joins TRBV6-5 to TRBJ1-5; D gene ambiguous. CDR1 MNHEY and CDR2 SVGAGI come from the germline V gene. V lost 8 bases, J lost 3 bases, and 14 bases lay in between. The CDR3 has 14 residues.

The chain carries TRBV28 and TRBJ1-3; D is unclear. Trimming removed 5 bases at V and 3 bases at J, with 11 bases between. The CDR3 sequence is 14 residues long. Germline assignment: CDR1 MDHEN and CDR2 SYDVKM. This CDR3 is CASSLPVYGNTIYF. The DNA of the CDR3 is TGTGCCAGCAGTCTCCCGGTTTATGGAAACACCATATATTTT.

The rearrangement uses TRBV19 and TRBJ2-5; TRBD1 aligns across 9 bases. Looked up from germline, CDR1 is LNHDA and CDR2 is SQIVND (reference sequence). With V trimmed by 3 bases and J by 5 bases, 4 bases remained unmatched. The CDR3 loop spans 14 amino acids. CDR3 residues: CASSITGGSETQYF. For the CDR3, the DNA is TGTGCCAGTAGTATCACAGGGGGCTCGGAGACCCAGTACTTC.